This passage covers 29 T cell receptor beta chains from one sample sequenced in a study of cytomegalovirus exposure and HLA in healthy donors (dated by TCRdb to about 2017). The library relied on the immunoSEQ multiplex PCR assay. As stored in TCRdb, this immuneACCESS dataset retains in-frame rearrangements with V and J assigned. A fraction of the clones does not appear; measured against another copy, unresolved V genes explain less than half of the discrepancy, and the remainder lacks a known reason. Counted in this sample were around 160,000 clones; approximately 90% of them appeared once. Together, the top ten hold 3% of the sample. The sample consisted of PBMCs. These receptors all come from a man aged 18-30 years in good health and CMV-seronegative.

The chain is built from TRBV28 and TRBJ2-1, with 10 bases lining up with TRBD1. From germline, CDR1 is MDHEN and CDR2 SYDVKM. The V and J ends lost 2 bases and 4 bases, in that order; junction bases with no gene match: 5. The CDR3 runs to 16 residues. The CDR3 spells CASSLPGQGWYNEQFF. For the CDR3, the DNA is TGTGCCAGCAGTTTACCGGGACAGGGGTGGTACAATGAGCAGTTCTTC.

The chain couples TRBV10-3 to TRBJ2-1; TRBD1 aligns across 7 bases. CDR3 length equals 14 residues. Trimming removed 2 bases from V and 7 bases from J; junction bases left unmatched: 5. Germline V lookup: CDR1 ENHRY, CDR2 SYGVKD. CDR3 DNA sequence: TGTGCCATCAGTGAGGGACAGGAGCAGAATGAGCAGTTCTTC. Amino acid sequence: CAISEGQEQNEQFF.

J is TRBJ2-3 and V is TRBV4-2; 9 bases align to TRBD2. Trimming removed 5 bases from V and 6 bases from J; junction bases left unmatched: 12. The CDR3 spans 16 residues. Germline CDR1 LGHNA, CDR2 YNFKEQ. The CDR3 DNA reads as TGTGCCAGCAGCTTCGGCGGGAGGGGAGGCCCTGATACGCAGTATTTT. This gives the protein CASSFGGRGGPDTQYF.

The chain carries TRBV18 and TRBJ2-1; 10 nucleotides match TRBD1. With 3 bases clipped from V and 7 bases from J, the junction kept 15 bases outside the gene matches. From germline, CDR1 is KGHSH and CDR2 LQKENI. CDR3 length: 18 amino acids. The CDR3 loop is CASSPQRSGTGAVNEQFF. The DNA of the CDR3 is TGTGCCAGCTCACCTCAGAGATCCGGGACAGGGGCGGTGAATGAGCAGTTCTTC.

V and J are TRBV5-1 and TRBJ2-5, with D possibly being TRBD1 (5 bases). The CDR3 sequence is 12 residues long. V was shortened by 5 bases and J by 5 bases, with 10 bases between the two germline ends. Germline CDR1 and CDR2: SGHRS and YFSETQ. The CDR3 DNA reads as TGCGCCAGCAGACGGGCAGGGGAGACCCAGTACTTC. Protein sequence: CASRRAGETQYF.

The chain joins TRBV28 to TRBJ2-3; 9 bases align to TRBD2. The CDR3 loop spans 15 amino acids. CDR1 is MDHEN, CDR2 SYDVKM, per germline. The trim removed 4 bases at V and 4 bases at J, leaving 6 bases unmatched. The CDR3 is CASSWGAGGSDTQYF. As DNA, the CDR3 is TGTGCCAGCAGTTGGGGAGCGGGGGGCTCAGATACGCAGTATTTT.

The V gene is TRBV6-5, the J gene TRBJ2-1; 10 nucleotides agree with TRBD2. The germline CDR1 and CDR2 sequences are MNHEY and SVGAGI. V was clipped by 2 bases and J by 9 bases; unmatched bases: 7. The CDR3 spans 15 residues. CDR3 DNA sequence: TGTGCCAGCAGTTACCCTAGCGGGGGTGAGAGTGAGCAGTTCTTC. The encoded protein is CASSYPSGGESEQFF.

Only one count was recorded for this clone. The J gene is TRBJ2-1, the V gene TRBV5-1, with TRBD1 as a possible D gene (5 bases). The V end lost 4 bases, the J end lost 2 bases, and 13 bases lay between the germline ends. CDR3 length: 15 amino acids. CDR1 and CDR2 (germline): SGHRS, YFSETQ. Written as DNA, the CDR3 is TGCGCCAGCAGCCAGACAGCTCTTGCCTACAATGAGCAGTTCTTC. It encodes CASSQTALAYNEQFF.

This chain connects TRBV18 to TRBJ2-6, with a tentative D call TRBD1 (6 bases). Germline assignment: CDR1 KGHSH and CDR2 LQKENI. This CDR3 region has 19 residues. V shed 4 bases and J shed 0 bases, with 19 bases lying between them. CDR3 residues: CASSRYRAQGISGANVLTF. CDR3 nucleotide sequence: TGTGCCAGCTCACGCTACAGGGCCCAGGGAATCTCTGGGGCCAACGTCCTGACTTTC.

The gene calls are TRBV28 and TRBJ2-2, with 7 bases aligning to TRBD1. The germline CDR1 and CDR2 sequences are MDHEN and SYDVKM. The CDR3 consists of 15 residues. With 6 bases clipped from V and 7 bases from J, the junction kept 11 bases outside the gene matches. Written as DNA, the CDR3 is TGTGCCAGCAGGGCCGGGACAGACTTTGTCGGGGAGCTGTTTTTT. Translation gives CASRAGTDFVGELFF.

The chain has TRBV7-2 and TRBJ2-7, with 7 nucleotides matching TRBD2. Germline V gene lookup returns CDR1 SGHTA and CDR2 FQGNSA. The V and J ends lost 1 base and 4 bases, in that order; junction bases with no gene match: 7. There are 15 residues in the CDR3. CDR3 sequence: CASSLDIGRPYEQYF. Written as DNA, the CDR3 is TGTGCCAGCAGCTTAGACATCGGGAGGCCTTACGAGCAGTACTTC.

In this sample, this clone turned up once. The rearrangement links TRBV5-4 to TRBJ1-3, with D unresolved. V lost 8 bases to trimming and J lost 0 bases, with 12 bases between them. The CDR3 length is 14 residues. Germline assignment: CDR1 SGHNT and CDR2 YYREEE (reference sequence). CDR3 region: CASTTPASGNTIYF. The CDR3 nucleotides are TGTGCCAGTACCACACCCGCCTCTGGAAACACCATATATTTT.

In DNA form, the CDR3 reads TGCGCCAGCAGCCAAATTCTAGCTGGCGACACAGATACGCAGTATTTT. Residues: CASSQILAGDTDTQYF. V and J are TRBV5-1 and TRBJ2-3, with D maybe TRBD2 (5 bases). The germline gives CDR1 SGHRS, CDR2 YFSETQ. The CDR3 contains 16 residues. Trimming removed 4 bases at V and 2 bases at J, with 17 bases between.

This clone was seen a handful of times. V usage is TRBV7-9 and J usage is TRBJ1-5, with TRBD1 identical over 9 bases. With V trimmed by 6 bases and J by 0 bases, 12 bases remained unmatched. Germline CDR1 is SEHNR and CDR2 is FQNEAQ (reference sequence). The CDR3 consists of 18 residues. CDR3 bases: TGTGCCAGCAGTTTCGCCGGGACAGGGATTAATAGCAATCAGCCCCAGCATTTT. It codes for CASSFAGTGINSNQPQHF.

This chain uses TRBV2 with TRBJ2-3; 10 positions agree with TRBD2. The V gene end was trimmed by 2 bases and the J gene end by 4 bases; junction bases not matched to a gene: 9. The CDR3 spans 17 residues. The germline gives CDR1 SNHLY, CDR2 FYNNEI. CDR3 sequence (DNA): TGTGCCAGCAGTGAAAATGAGAGCGGGGGGGCCCCAGATACGCAGTATTTT. Its protein is CASSENESGGAPDTQYF.

V usage is TRBV6-1 and J usage is TRBJ2-3; 7 bases match TRBD1. The CDR3 runs 13 residues. V lost 4 bases, J lost 6 bases, and 4 bases stayed unmatched. Germline-derived CDR1 and CDR2 are MNHNS and SASEGT. As DNA, the CDR3 is TGTGCCAGCAGTGGGGACAGTAAGGATACGCAGTATTTT. This encodes CASSGDSKDTQYF.

The J gene is TRBJ1-5, the V gene TRBV19; D remains unclear. V was pared by 4 bases and J by 0 bases, with 4 bases between. Germline V gene lookup returns CDR1 LNHDA and CDR2 SQIVND (reference sequence). The CDR3 has 13 residues. The CDR3 is CASSTISNQPQHF. CDR3 DNA sequence: TGTGCCAGTAGTACAATTAGCAATCAGCCCCAGCATTTT.

This clone is a singleton in its sample. The V call is TRBV7-9, the J call TRBJ2-2; TRBD2 aligns across 7 bases. The V gene end was trimmed by 6 bases and the J gene end by 8 bases; junction bases not matched to a gene: 9. Germline-derived CDR1 and CDR2 are SEHNR and FQNEAQ (reference sequence). CDR3 length: 14 amino acids. The CDR3 bases are TGTGCCAGCAGTTGGACTAGTGCCATTGGGGAGCTGTTTTTT. Translation gives CASSWTSAIGELFF.

The V and J genes are TRBV7-8 and TRBJ2-1; tentative D call: TRBD2 (6 bases). V shed 4 bases and J shed 7 bases, with 20 bases lying between them. The CDR3 runs 16 residues. CDR1 and CDR2 (germline): SGHVS, FQNEAQ. CDR3 amino acids: CASSSLVRDSVNEQFF. CDR3 bases: TGTGCCAGCAGCTCCCTCGTCCGGGACTCCGTTAATGAGCAGTTCTTC. The whole variable domain, filled in from reference TRBV7-8 and TRBJ2-1, reads GAGVSQSPRYKVAKRGQDVALRCDPISGHVSLFWYQQALGQGPEFLTYFQNEAQLDKSGLPSDRFFAERPEGSVSTLKIQRTQQEDSAVYLCASSSLVRDSVNEQFFGPGTRLTVL.

The chain is built from TRBV5-6 and TRBJ2-7, with D perhaps matching TRBD2 (6 bases). Germline loops: CDR1 SGHDT, CDR2 YYEEEE. V was shortened by 4 bases and J by 4 bases, with 15 bases between the two germline ends. The length of the CDR3 is 14 residues. CDR3 sequence: CASSVVGRLYEQYF. CDR3 in DNA: TGTGCCAGCAGCGTTGTCGGGAGATTATACGAGCAGTACTTC.

V gene TRBV7-6 combines with J gene TRBJ2-5; 9 positions match TRBD1. This CDR3 is 16 amino acids long. Per the germline V gene, CDR1 is SGHVS and CDR2 is FNYEAQ. V was pared by 1 base and J by 1 base, with 4 bases of the junction left unmatched. The CDR3 coding sequence is TGTGCCAGCAGCTTAGGTGGGACAGGGACCCAAGAGACCCAGTACTTC. Protein: CASSLGGTGTQETQYF.

This clone was detected only a few times. The chain recombines TRBV2 with TRBJ2-7, with D perhaps TRBD1 (6 bases). Trimming pared 11 bases from V and 0 bases from J, leaving 14 bases between. This CDR3 has 13 amino acids. Germline loops: CDR1 SNHLY, CDR2 FYNNEI. CDR3 residues: CAGRGHSSYEQYF. For the CDR3, the DNA is TGTGCCGGAAGGGGACACAGCTCCTACGAGCAGTACTTC. The variable domain in full, completed from reference TRBV2 and TRBJ2-7, reads EPEVTQTPSHQVTQMGQEVILRCVPISNHLYFYWYRQILGQKVEFLVSFYNNEISEKSEIFDDQFSVERPDGSNFTLKIRSTKLEDSAMYFCAGRGHSSYEQYFGPGTRLTVT.

V gene TRBV5-4 combines with J gene TRBJ1-4; 9 bases are shared with TRBD1. CDR1 SGHNT and CDR2 YYREEE come from the germline V gene (reference sequence). The ends lost 9 bases at V and 7 bases at J; junction bases unmatched: 10. This CDR3 contains 14 residues. CDR3 residues: CATTTGGYSEKLFF. The CDR3 DNA follows: TGTGCCACCACAACAGGGGGCTATAGTGAAAAACTGTTTTTT.

The chain carries TRBV18 and TRBJ2-7, with 10 bases lining up with TRBD2. The CDR3 has 14 amino acids. Germline CDR1 reads KGHSH; CDR2 reads LQKENI. The CDR3 DNA reads TGTTCCGCCACCTGGGGACTAGCGTCCTACGAGCAGTACGTC. It translates to CSATWGLASYEQYV.

The V and J genes are TRBV18 and TRBJ1-6; D unresolved. This CDR3 region has 16 residues. The V gene's germline CDR1 is KGHSH and CDR2 LQKENI. The V gene lost 3 bases and the J gene lost 1 base, with 10 bases spanning the gap. CDR3 bases: TGTGCCAGCTCACCCTCAAGCCGATCCTATAATTCACCCCTCCACTTT. Translation gives CASSPSSRSYNSPLHF. The full variable domain, rest sourced from reference TRBV18 and TRBJ1-6, is NAGVMQNPRHLVRRRGQEARLRCSPMKGHSHVYWYRQLPEEGLKFMVYLQKENIIDESGMPKERFSAEFPKEGPSILRIQQVVRGDSAAYFCASSPSSRSYNSPLHFGNGTRLTVT.

The genes are TRBV2 and TRBJ2-7; 8 bases line up with TRBD2. CDR1 is SNHLY and CDR2 is FYNNEI in the germline V gene. The junction had 3 bases not matched to a gene; V was cut back by 6 bases and J by 2 bases. The length of the CDR3 is 13 residues. Here the CDR3 DNA reads TGTGCCAGCAGGCGGGGGGCGACCTACGAGCAGTACGTC. Residues: CASRRGATYEQYV.

The DNA of the CDR3 is TGCGCCAGTTGGGACAGGGTGGCCGCTGGGGCCAACGTCCTGACTTTC. Protein sequence: CASWDRVAAGANVLTF. The genes are TRBV5-1 and TRBJ2-6; 9 positions agree with TRBD1. Looked up from germline, CDR1 is SGHRS and CDR2 is YFSETQ. The trim removed 8 bases at V and 2 bases at J, leaving 8 bases unmatched. The CDR3 has 16 amino acids.

The chain uses TRBV27 and TRBJ2-1; D is perhaps TRBD2 (5 bases). CDR3 size: 17 residues. Trimming removed 2 bases from V and 5 bases from J, with 19 bases in between. Germline V gene sequence: CDR1 MNHEY, CDR2 SMNVEV (reference sequence). The CDR3 DNA follows: TGTGCCAGCAGTTTAGAAGCGGTCTTAAGTTGGGACAATGAGCAGTTCTTC. As protein: CASSLEAVLSWDNEQFF.

The chain joins TRBV15 to TRBJ1-4, with unresolved D. V lost 6 bases and J lost 8, with 10 bases in between. The CDR3 spans 12 residues. Germline loops: CDR1 LNHNV, CDR2 YYDKDF (reference sequence). CDR3 coding DNA: TGTGCCACCAGAACGCCGGGGGAAAAACTGTTTTTT. It yields the protein CATRTPGEKLFF.